These T cell receptor beta chains were read from a single sample in a study of shared clonotypes between healthy human individuals. Data came from immunoSEQ multiplex PCR; TCRdb stores just in-frame clones and leaves some out. The sample has around 2.3 million clones, around 95% seen once. The sample consisted of naive CD4+ T cells sorted from blood. These receptors all come from a man between 18 and 35 years old in good health. CDR3s include the opening cysteine and the closing phenylalanine or tryptophan. Each record gives: J gene, D gene, clone size, V gene, CDR3 protein, CDR3 DNA. The D gene is left open where the match is weak. Some rows mark clone size as missing; the rest say once, few, many or name a class of expanded clone.

j_gene: TRBJ2-7; d_gene: -; abundance: -; v_gene: TRBV19; CDR3aa: CASSNPGPGPYEQYF; CDR3nt: TGTGCCAGTAGTAATCCGGGGCCGGGGCCCTACGAGCAGTACTTC
j_gene: TRBJ1-1; d_gene: -; abundance: -; v_gene: TRBV19; CDR3aa: CASSINRATEAFF; CDR3nt: TGTGCCAGTAGTATAAACAGGGCAACTGAAGCTTTCTTT
j_gene: TRBJ2-3; d_gene: -; abundance: -; v_gene: TRBV7-2; CDR3aa: CASSFGGTRNSQYF; CDR3nt: TGTGCCAGCAGCTTCGGAGGGACAAGGAATTCGCAGTATTTT
j_gene: TRBJ1-6; d_gene: TRBD1; abundance: -; v_gene: TRBV10-3; CDR3aa: CAIRGTDYNSPLHF; CDR3nt: TGTGCCATCAGGGGGACAGACTATAATTCACCCCTCCACTTT
j_gene: TRBJ2-2; d_gene: -; abundance: -; v_gene: TRBV2; CDR3aa: CASSEFLFGELFF; CDR3nt: TGTGCCAGCAGTGAATTCCTATTCGGGGAGCTGTTTTTT
j_gene: TRBJ1-4; d_gene: -; abundance: -; v_gene: TRBV19; CDR3aa: CASSLTLNEKLFF; CDR3nt: TGTGCCAGTAGCTTGACCCTTAATGAAAAACTGTTTTTT
j_gene: TRBJ2-2; d_gene: -; abundance: -; v_gene: TRBV4-1; CDR3aa: CASSQGPERTGELFF; CDR3nt: TGCGCCAGCAGCCAAGGCCCAGAGAGGACCGGGGAGCTGTTTTTT
j_gene: TRBJ1-1; d_gene: TRBD1; abundance: -; v_gene: TRBV6-6; CDR3aa: CASSYLPGGTSEAFF; CDR3nt: TGTGCCAGCAGTTACCTGCCAGGGGGTACCAGTGAAGCTTTCTTT
j_gene: TRBJ2-6; d_gene: -; abundance: once; v_gene: TRBV15; CDR3aa: CATSSSGANVLTF; CDR3nt: TGTGCCACCAGCAGCTCTGGGGCCAACGTCCTGACTTTC
j_gene: TRBJ2-3; d_gene: -; abundance: -; v_gene: TRBV28; CDR3aa: CASSSDVFTDTQYF; CDR3nt: TGTGCCAGCAGCAGCGACGTCTTCACAGATACGCAGTATTTT
j_gene: TRBJ1-1; d_gene: -; abundance: once; v_gene: TRBV6-1; CDR3aa: CASLLTNANTEAFF; CDR3nt: TGTGCCAGCCTCCTAACCAACGCCAACACTGAAGCTTTCTTT
j_gene: TRBJ2-2; d_gene: -; abundance: -; v_gene: TRBV6-5; CDR3aa: CASRRGQINTGELFF; CDR3nt: TGTGCCAGCAGGCGGGGGCAGATAAACACCGGGGAGCTGTTTTTT
j_gene: TRBJ1-2; d_gene: -; abundance: -; v_gene: TRBV20-1; CDR3aa: CSAVSHYGYTF; CDR3nt: TGCAGTGCCGTCTCTCACTATGGCTACACCTTC
j_gene: TRBJ2-7; d_gene: -; abundance: -; v_gene: TRBV5-6; CDR3aa: CASSLGDGEQYF; CDR3nt: TGTGCCAGCAGCTTGGGAGACGGCGAGCAGTACTTC
j_gene: TRBJ2-4; d_gene: -; abundance: -; v_gene: TRBV6-1; CDR3aa: CASRTRGSNIQYF; CDR3nt: TGTGCCAGCAGGACCCGGGGCTCAAACATTCAGTACTTC
j_gene: TRBJ1-3; d_gene: -; abundance: -; v_gene: TRBV4-2; CDR3aa: CASSQETQGFSGNTIYF; CDR3nt: TGTGCCAGCAGCCAAGAAACCCAGGGTTTCTCTGGAAACACCATATATTTT
j_gene: TRBJ1-2; d_gene: TRBD1; abundance: -; v_gene: TRBV29-1; CDR3aa: CSVEKGQGSNYGYTF; CDR3nt: TGCAGCGTTGAAAAAGGACAGGGATCTAACTATGGCTACACCTTC
j_gene: TRBJ1-1; d_gene: -; abundance: -; v_gene: TRBV7-2; CDR3aa: CASRGQPMNTEAFF; CDR3nt: TGTGCCAGCAGAGGACAGCCAATGAACACTGAAGCTTTCTTT
j_gene: TRBJ2-7; d_gene: -; abundance: -; v_gene: TRBV5-1; CDR3aa: CASSLGRGFYEQYF; CDR3nt: TGCGCCAGCAGCTTGGGGCGGGGATTCTACGAGCAGTACTTC
j_gene: TRBJ2-3; d_gene: TRBD1; abundance: -; v_gene: TRBV2; CDR3aa: CASREDRVSSTDTQYF; CDR3nt: TGTGCCAGCAGAGAAGACAGGGTATCTAGCACAGATACGCAGTATTTT
j_gene: TRBJ2-7; d_gene: TRBD1; abundance: -; v_gene: TRBV2; CDR3aa: CASMGDRGIYEQYF; CDR3nt: TGTGCCAGCATGGGGGACAGGGGTATCTACGAGCAGTACTTC
j_gene: TRBJ2-7; d_gene: -; abundance: -; v_gene: TRBV10-3; CDR3aa: CAISETSDEQYF; CDR3nt: TGTGCCATCAGTGAAACATCGGACGAGCAGTACTTC
j_gene: TRBJ2-7; d_gene: -; abundance: once; v_gene: TRBV23-1; CDR3aa: CASSQLAGEAYEQYF; CDR3nt: TGCGCCAGCAGTCAATTGGCAGGGGAGGCCTACGAGCAGTACTTC
j_gene: TRBJ1-2; d_gene: -; abundance: -; v_gene: TRBV5-1; CDR3aa: CASSLGPANYGYTF; CDR3nt: TGCGCCAGCAGCTTGGGACCCGCTAACTATGGCTACACCTTC
j_gene: TRBJ2-7; d_gene: -; abundance: -; v_gene: TRBV5-8; CDR3aa: CASIKGTLSSYEQYF; CDR3nt: TGTGCCAGCATCAAGGGGACACTGAGCTCCTACGAGCAGTACTTC
j_gene: TRBJ1-3; d_gene: -; abundance: -; v_gene: TRBV15; CDR3aa: CATSRGNLLSGNTIYF; CDR3nt: TGTGCCACCAGCAGGGGCAATCTGCTCTCTGGAAACACCATATATTTT
j_gene: TRBJ2-2; d_gene: -; abundance: -; v_gene: TRBV9; CDR3aa: CASSPHGATGELFF; CDR3nt: TGTGCCAGCAGCCCCCACGGGGCCACCGGGGAGCTGTTTTTT
j_gene: TRBJ1-1; d_gene: -; abundance: -; v_gene: TRBV6-6; CDR3aa: CASSYSTAVTFF; CDR3nt: TGTGCCAGCAGTTACTCGACGGCGGTAACTTTCTTT
j_gene: TRBJ1-1; d_gene: -; abundance: -; v_gene: TRBV21-1; CDR3aa: CASSKAGYRRWNTEAFF; CDR3nt: TGTGCCAGCAGCAAAGCGGGGTATCGCAGGTGGAACACTGAAGCTTTCTTT
j_gene: TRBJ1-1; d_gene: TRBD1; abundance: -; v_gene: TRBV2; CDR3aa: CAISTGEVTEAFF; CDR3nt: TGTGCCATCTCAACAGGGGAGGTCACTGAAGCTTTCTTT
j_gene: TRBJ1-1; d_gene: -; abundance: once; v_gene: TRBV25-1; CDR3aa: CASKERLNTEAFF; CDR3nt: TGTGCCAGCAAGGAGAGGTTGAACACTGAAGCTTTCTTT
j_gene: TRBJ1-2; d_gene: -; abundance: -; v_gene: TRBV11-2; CDR3aa: CASSLDLGGGYTF; CDR3nt: TGTGCCAGCAGCTTAGATCTGGGGGGTGGCTACACCTTC
j_gene: TRBJ1-1; d_gene: -; abundance: -; v_gene: TRBV19; CDR3aa: CASKSAGRNTEAFF; CDR3nt: TGTGCCAGTAAGTCCGCCGGGAGGAACACTGAAGCTTTCTTT
j_gene: TRBJ1-1; d_gene: TRBD1; abundance: -; v_gene: TRBV18; CDR3aa: CASSPGQGGTEAFF; CDR3nt: TGTGCCAGCTCACCGGGACAGGGAGGGACTGAAGCTTTCTTT
j_gene: TRBJ2-5; d_gene: -; abundance: -; v_gene: TRBV18; CDR3aa: CASSPMGETQYF; CDR3nt: TGTGCCAGCTCACCCATGGGAGAGACCCAGTACTTC